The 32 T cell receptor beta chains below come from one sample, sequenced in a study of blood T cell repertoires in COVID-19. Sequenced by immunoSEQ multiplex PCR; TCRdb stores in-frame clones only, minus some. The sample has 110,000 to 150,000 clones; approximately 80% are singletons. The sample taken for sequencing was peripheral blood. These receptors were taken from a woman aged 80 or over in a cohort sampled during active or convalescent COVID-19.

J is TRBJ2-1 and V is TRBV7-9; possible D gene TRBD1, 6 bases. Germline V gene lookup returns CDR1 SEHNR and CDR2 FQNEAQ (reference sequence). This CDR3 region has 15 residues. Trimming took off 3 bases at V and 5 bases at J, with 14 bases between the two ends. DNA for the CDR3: TGTGCCAGCAGCTTTACCGGGACAAGAGACAATGAGCAGTTCTTC. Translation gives CASSFTGTRDNEQFF. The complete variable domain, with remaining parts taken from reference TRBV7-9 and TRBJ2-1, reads DTGVSQNPRHKITKRGQNVTFRCDPISEHNRLYWYRQTLGQGPEFLTYFQNEAQLEKSRLLSDRFSAERPKGSFSTLEIQRTEQGDSAMYLCASSFTGTRDNEQFFGPGTRLTVL.

The CDR3 bases are TGTGCCAGCAGTAGCAGCGTATTGAACACTGAAGCTTTCTTT. This translates into CASSSSVLNTEAFF. The rearrangement joins TRBV6-5 to TRBJ1-1; D gene uncertain. V lost 5 bases and J lost 0, with 10 bases in between. Germline assignment: CDR1 MNHEY and CDR2 SVGAGI. The CDR3 contains 14 residues.

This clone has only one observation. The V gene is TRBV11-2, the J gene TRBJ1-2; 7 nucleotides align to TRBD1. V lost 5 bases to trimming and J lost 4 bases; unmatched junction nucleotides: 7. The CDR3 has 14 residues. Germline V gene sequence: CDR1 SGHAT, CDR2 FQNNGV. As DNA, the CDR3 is TGTGCCAGCAGCCCAATAGGGGGCTTCTATGGCTACACCTTC. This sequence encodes CASSPIGGFYGYTF.

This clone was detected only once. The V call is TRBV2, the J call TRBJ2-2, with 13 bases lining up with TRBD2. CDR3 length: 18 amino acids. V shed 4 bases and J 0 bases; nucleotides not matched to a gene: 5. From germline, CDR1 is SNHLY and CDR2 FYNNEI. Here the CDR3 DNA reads TGTGCCAGCAGTGCCCGAGGACTAGCGGGGGCGAACACCGGGGAGCTGTTTTTT. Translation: CASSARGLAGANTGELFF.

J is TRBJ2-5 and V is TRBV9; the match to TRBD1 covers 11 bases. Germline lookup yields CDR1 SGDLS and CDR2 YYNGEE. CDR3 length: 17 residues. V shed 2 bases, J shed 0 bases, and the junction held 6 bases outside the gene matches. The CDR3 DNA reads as TGTGCCAGCAGCGTGAGAGGACAGGGGGCTTACCAAGAGACCCAGTACTTC. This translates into CASSVRGQGAYQETQYF.

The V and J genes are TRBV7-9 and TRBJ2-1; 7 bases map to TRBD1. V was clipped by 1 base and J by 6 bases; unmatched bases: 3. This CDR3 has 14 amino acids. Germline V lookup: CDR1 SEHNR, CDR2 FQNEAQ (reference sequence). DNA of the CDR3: TGTGCCAGCAGCTTAGGTCCAGGGGGCAATGAGCAGTTCTTC. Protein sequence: CASSLGPGGNEQFF.

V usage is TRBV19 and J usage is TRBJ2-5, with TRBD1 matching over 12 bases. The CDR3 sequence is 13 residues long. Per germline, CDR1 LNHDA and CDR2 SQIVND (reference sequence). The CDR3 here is CEGQGAKWETQYF. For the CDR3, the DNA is TGTGAGGGACAGGGGGCGAAATGGGAGACCCAGTACTTC.

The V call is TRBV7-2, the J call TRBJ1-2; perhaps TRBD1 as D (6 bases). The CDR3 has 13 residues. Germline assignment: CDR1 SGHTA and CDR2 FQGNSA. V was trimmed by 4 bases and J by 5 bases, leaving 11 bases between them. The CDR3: CASSSGAWYGYTF. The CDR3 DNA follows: TGTGCCAGCAGCTCAGGGGCATGGTATGGCTACACCTTC.

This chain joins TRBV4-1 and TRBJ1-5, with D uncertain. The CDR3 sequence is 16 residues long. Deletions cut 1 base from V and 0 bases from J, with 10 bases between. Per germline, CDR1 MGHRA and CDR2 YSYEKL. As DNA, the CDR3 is TGCGCCAGCAGCCAAGTAGGGAGAGATAGCAATCAGCCCCAGCATTTT. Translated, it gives CASSQVGRDSNQPQHF.

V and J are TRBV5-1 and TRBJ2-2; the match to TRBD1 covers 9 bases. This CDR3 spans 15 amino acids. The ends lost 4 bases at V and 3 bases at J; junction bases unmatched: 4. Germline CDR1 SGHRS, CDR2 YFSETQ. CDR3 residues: CASSTTGGYTGELFF. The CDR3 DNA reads TGCGCCAGCAGCACCACAGGGGGCTACACCGGGGAGCTGTTTTTT.

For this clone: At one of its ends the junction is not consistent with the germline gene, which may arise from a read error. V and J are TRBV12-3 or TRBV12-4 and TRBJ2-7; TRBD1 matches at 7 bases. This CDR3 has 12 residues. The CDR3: CASSFLPDRRSF. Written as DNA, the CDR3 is TGTGCCAGCAGTTTTTTGCCGGACAGGCGTTCCTTC.

Here the CDR3 DNA reads TGCGCCAGCAGCGCGACAGGGCTAACTAATGAAAAACTGTTTTTT. As protein: CASSATGLTNEKLFF. The chain combines TRBV5-1 with TRBJ1-4; TRBD1 agrees at 7 bases. This CDR3 is 15 amino acids long. CDR1 and CDR2 (germline): SGHRS, YFSETQ. Unmatched junction bases numbered 4, after V lost 4 bases and J lost 1 base.

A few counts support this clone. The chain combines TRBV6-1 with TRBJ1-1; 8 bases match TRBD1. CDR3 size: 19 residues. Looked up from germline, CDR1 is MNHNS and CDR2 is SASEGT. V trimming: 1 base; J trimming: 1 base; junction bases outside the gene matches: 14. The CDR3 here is CASSEDWTGNRIRNTEAFF. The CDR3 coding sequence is TGTGCCAGCAGTGAAGATTGGACAGGGAATAGAATTAGGAACACTGAAGCTTTCTTT.

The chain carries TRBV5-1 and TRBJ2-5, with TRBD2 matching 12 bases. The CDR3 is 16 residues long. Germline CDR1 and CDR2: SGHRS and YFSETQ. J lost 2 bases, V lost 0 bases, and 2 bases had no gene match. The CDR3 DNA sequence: TGCGCCAGCAGCTTGGCACTAGCGGGGGGTCAAGAGACCCAGTACTTC. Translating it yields CASSLALAGGQETQYF.

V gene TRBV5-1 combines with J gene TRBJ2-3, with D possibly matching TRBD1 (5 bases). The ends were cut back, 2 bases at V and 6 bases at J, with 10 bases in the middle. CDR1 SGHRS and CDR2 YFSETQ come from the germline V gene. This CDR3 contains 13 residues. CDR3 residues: CASSLGVADTQYF. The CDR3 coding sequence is TGCGCCAGCAGCTTAGGGGTAGCCGATACGCAGTATTTT.

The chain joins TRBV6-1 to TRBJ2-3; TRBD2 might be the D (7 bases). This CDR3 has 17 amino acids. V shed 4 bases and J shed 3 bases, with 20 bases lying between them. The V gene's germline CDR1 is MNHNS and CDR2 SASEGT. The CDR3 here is CASSAGATGGWTDTQYF. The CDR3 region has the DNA TGTGCCAGCAGTGCGGGGGCCACGGGGGGTTGGACAGATACGCAGTATTTT.

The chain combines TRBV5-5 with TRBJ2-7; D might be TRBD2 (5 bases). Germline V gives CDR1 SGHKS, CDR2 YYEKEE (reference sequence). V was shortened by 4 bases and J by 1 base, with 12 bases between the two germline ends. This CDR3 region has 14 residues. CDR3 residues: CASSPWESSYEQYV. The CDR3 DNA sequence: TGTGCCAGCAGCCCGTGGGAGTCATCCTACGAGCAGTACGTC.

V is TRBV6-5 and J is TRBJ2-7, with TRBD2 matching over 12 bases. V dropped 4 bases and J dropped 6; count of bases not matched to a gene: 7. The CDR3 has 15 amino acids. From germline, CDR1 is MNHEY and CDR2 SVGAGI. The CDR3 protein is CASSSRGLAGSEQYF. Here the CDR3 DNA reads TGTGCCAGCAGTTCCCGCGGACTAGCGGGGAGCGAGCAGTACTTC.

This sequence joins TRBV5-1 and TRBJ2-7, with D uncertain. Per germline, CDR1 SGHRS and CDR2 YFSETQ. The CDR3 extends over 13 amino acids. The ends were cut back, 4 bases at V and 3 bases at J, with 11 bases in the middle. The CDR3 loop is CASSRLPGYEQYV. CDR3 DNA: TGCGCCAGCAGCAGGCTCCCGGGCTACGAGCAGTACGTC.

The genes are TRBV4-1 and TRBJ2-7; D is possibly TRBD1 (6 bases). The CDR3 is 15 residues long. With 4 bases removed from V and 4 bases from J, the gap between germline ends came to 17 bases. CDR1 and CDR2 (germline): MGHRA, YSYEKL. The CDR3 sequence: CASSPAPWGQYEQYF. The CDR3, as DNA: TGCGCCAGCAGCCCGGCCCCCTGGGGGCAGTACGAGCAGTACTTC.

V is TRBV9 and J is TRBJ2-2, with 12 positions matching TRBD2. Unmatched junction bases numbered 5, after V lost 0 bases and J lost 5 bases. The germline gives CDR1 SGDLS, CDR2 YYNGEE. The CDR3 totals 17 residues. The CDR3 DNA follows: TGTGCCAGCAGCGTAGGATTACTAGCGGGGGGAACCGGGGAGCTGTTTTTT. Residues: CASSVGLLAGGTGELFF.

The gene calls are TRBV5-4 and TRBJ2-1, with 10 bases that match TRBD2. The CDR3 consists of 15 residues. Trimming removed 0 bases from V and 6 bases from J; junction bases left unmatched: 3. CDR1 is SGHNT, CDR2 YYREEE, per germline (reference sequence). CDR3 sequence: CASSLGSGGSNEQFF. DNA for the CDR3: TGTGCCAGCAGCTTGGGTAGCGGGGGGTCCAATGAGCAGTTCTTC.

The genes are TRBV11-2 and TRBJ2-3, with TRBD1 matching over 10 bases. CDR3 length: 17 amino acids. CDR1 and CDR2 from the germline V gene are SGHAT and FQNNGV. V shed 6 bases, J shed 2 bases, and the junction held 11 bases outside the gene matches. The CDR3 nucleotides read TGTGCCAGCAGACAGCCCATGGGACAGGGGTACACAGATACGCAGTATTTT. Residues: CASRQPMGQGYTDTQYF.

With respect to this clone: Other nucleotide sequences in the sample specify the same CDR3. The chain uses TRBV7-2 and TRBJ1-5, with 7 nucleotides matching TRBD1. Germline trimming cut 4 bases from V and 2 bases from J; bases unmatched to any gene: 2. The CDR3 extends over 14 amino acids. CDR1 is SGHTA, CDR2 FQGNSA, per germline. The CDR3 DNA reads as TGTGCCAGCAGCTCTACAGGGGGCAATCAGCCCCAGCATTTT. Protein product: CASSSTGGNQPQHF. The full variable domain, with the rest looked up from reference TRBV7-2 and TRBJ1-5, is GAGVSQSPSNKVTEKGKDVELRCDPISGHTALYWYRQSLGQGLEFLIYFQGNSAPDKSGLPSDRFSAERTGGSVSTLTIQRTQQEDSAVYLCASSSTGGNQPQHFGDGTRLSIL.

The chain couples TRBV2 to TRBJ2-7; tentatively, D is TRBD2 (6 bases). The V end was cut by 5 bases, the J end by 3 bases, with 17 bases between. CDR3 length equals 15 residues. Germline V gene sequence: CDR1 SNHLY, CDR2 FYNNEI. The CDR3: CASSHPGVQYYEQYV. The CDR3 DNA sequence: TGTGCCAGCAGTCACCCGGGGGTCCAGTACTACGAGCAGTACGTC.

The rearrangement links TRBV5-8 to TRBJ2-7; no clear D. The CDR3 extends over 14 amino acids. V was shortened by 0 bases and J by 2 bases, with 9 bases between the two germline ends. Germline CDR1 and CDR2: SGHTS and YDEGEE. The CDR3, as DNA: TGTGCCAGCAGCTTGGAAAGCGCAACCTACGAGCAGTACTTC. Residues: CASSLESATYEQYF.

The CDR3 DNA sequence: TGCGCCAGCAGCCAAGATAGGTCAGGGACTCGGACTAATGAAAAACTGTTTTTT. Translation: CASSQDRSGTRTNEKLFF. The J gene is TRBJ1-4, the V gene TRBV4-3, with a weak D call TRBD1 (5 bases). Germline CDR1 LGHNA, CDR2 YSLEER. CDR3 length: 18 amino acids. Trimming stripped 0 bases from V and 2 bases from J, with 16 bases between.

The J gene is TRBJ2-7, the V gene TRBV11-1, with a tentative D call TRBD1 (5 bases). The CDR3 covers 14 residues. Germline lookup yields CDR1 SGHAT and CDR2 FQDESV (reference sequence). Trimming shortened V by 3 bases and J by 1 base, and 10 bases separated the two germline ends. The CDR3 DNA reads TGTGCCAGCAGCTTCAGGCAGGGTTCCTACGAGCAGTACTTC. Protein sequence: CASSFRQGSYEQYF.

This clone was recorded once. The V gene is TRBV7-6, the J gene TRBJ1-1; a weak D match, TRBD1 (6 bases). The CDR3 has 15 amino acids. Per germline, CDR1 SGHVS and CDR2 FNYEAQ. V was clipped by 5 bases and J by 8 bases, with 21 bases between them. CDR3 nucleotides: TGTGCCAGCAGCCGCACTGGAAACACAGGGACCGAAGCTTTCTTT. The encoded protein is CASSRTGNTGTEAFF. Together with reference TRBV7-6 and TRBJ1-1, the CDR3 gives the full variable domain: GAGVSQSPRYKVTKRGQDVALRCDPISGHVSLYWYRQALGQGPEFLTYFNYEAQQDKSGLPNDRFSAERPEGSISTLTIQRTEQRDSAMYRCASSRTGNTGTEAFFGQGTRLTVV.

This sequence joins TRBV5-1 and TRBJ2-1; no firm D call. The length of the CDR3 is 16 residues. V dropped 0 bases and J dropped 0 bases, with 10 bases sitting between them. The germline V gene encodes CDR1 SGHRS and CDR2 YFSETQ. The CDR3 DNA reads TGCGCCAGCAGCTTGGCTGCGGTCAGCTCCTACAATGAGCAGTTCTTC. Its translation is CASSLAAVSSYNEQFF.

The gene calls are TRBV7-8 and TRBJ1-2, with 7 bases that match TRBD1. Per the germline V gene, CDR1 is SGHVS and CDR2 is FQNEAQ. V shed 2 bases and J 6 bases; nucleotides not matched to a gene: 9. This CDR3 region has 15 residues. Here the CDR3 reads CASSLQDRSYHGYTF. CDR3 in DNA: TGTGCCAGCAGCTTACAGGACAGGTCCTACCATGGCTACACCTTC.

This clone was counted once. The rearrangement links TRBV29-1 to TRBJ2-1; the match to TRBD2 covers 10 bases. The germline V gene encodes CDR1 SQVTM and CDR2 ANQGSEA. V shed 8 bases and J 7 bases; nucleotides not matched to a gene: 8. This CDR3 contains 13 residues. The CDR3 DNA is TGCAGCATTAGCGGGGGGTATCGAAATGAGCAGTTCTTC. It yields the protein CSISGGYRNEQFF.